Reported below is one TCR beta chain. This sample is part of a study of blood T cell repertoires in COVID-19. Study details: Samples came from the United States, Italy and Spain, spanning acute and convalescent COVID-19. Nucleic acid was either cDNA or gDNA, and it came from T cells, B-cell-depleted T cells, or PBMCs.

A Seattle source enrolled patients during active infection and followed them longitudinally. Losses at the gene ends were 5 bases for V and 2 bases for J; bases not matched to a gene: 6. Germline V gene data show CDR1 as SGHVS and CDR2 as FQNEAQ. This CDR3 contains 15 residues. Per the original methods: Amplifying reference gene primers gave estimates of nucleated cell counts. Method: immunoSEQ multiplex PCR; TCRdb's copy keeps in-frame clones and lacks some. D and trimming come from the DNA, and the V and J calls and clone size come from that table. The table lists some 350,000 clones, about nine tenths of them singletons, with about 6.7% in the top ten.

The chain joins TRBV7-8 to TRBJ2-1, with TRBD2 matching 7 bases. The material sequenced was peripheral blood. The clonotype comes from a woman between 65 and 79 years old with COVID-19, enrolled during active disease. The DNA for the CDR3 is TGTGCCAGCAGCGCACCTAGCGGACCCTACAATGAGCAGTTCTTC. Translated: CASSAPSGPYNEQFF.